Below, 29 T cell receptor beta chains from the same sample are listed, as sequenced in a study of response to subunit inactivated influenza vaccine. MiXCR was run by TCRdb on the RT-PCR reads, yielding one entry per CDR3 protein. The sample consists of approximately 160,000 distinct CDR3 sequences, roughly 10% of them appearing once. The specimen was CD8+ T cells sorted from PBMCs, collected less than 25 months after vaccination. Receptors were obtained from a man aged 50 to 75 who received an inactivated influenza vaccine.

J is TRBJ2-7 and V is TRBV10-3; 7 positions match TRBD2. Trimming took 5 bases from V and 5 from J; bases not matched to a gene: 6. The CDR3 runs 13 residues. Germline V gene sequence: CDR1 ENHRY, CDR2 SYGVKD. The CDR3 DNA reads TGTGCCATCAGTTCTGGACTAGACCACGAGCAGTACTTC. Translating gives CAISSGLDHEQYF.

V gene TRBV6-5 combines with J gene TRBJ1-4, with TRBD1 identical over 9 bases. Unmatched junction bases numbered 6, after V lost 4 bases and J lost 6 bases. This CDR3 is built from 15 residues. In germline, CDR1 is MNHEY, CDR2 SVGAGI. CDR3 bases: TGTGCCAGCAGTTTTAGGACAGGGGCGGATGAAAAACTGTTTTTT. Its protein is CASSFRTGADEKLFF.

The rearrangement links TRBV14 to TRBJ2-2; D gene ambiguous. Germline-derived CDR1 and CDR2 are SGHDN and FVKESK. The ends were cut back, 3 bases at V and 4 bases at J, with 12 bases in the middle. The CDR3 totals 15 residues. This CDR3 is CASSHMYGSTGELFF. The CDR3 nucleotides are TGTGCCAGCAGCCACATGTATGGTAGCACCGGGGAGCTGTTTTTT.

The V call is TRBV7-9, the J call TRBJ2-1; D gene uncertain. Trimming removed 1 base from V and 4 bases from J, with 11 bases in between. The CDR3 sequence is 15 residues long. Germline CDR1 SEHNR, CDR2 FQNEAQ (reference sequence). CDR3 coding DNA: TGTGCCAGCAGCTTAGGGGTAGGCTCATACAATGAGCAGTTCTTC. This sequence encodes CASSLGVGSYNEQFF.

This clonotype has only a few counts. This sequence joins TRBV19 and TRBJ1-2, with a weak D call TRBD1 (6 bases). The V end was cut by 9 bases, the J end by 6 bases, with 20 bases between. The germline V gene encodes CDR1 LNHDA and CDR2 SQIVND (reference sequence). CDR3 length equals 14 residues. The CDR3 DNA sequence: TGTGCCAGCGAACCGGGACAACCATCCCATGGCTACACCTTC. This gives the protein CASEPGQPSHGYTF.

J is TRBJ2-7 and V is TRBV6-5; 11 bases map to TRBD2. With V trimmed by 2 bases and J by 3 bases, 3 bases remained unmatched. CDR1 is MNHEY and CDR2 is SVGAGI in the germline V gene. The CDR3 has 15 residues. The CDR3 DNA reads as TGTGCCAGCAGTTACGGGACTAGCGGTTACTACGAGCAGTACTTC. Translating gives CASSYGTSGYYEQYF.

The chain is built from TRBV29-1 and TRBJ2-7, with D unclear. V was shortened by 4 bases and J by 3 bases, with 7 bases between the two germline ends. Germline lookup yields CDR1 SQVTM and CDR2 ANQGSEA. The CDR3 sequence is 11 residues long. In nucleotides, the CDR3 is TGCAGCGTTGTTATGAACTACGAGCAGTACTTC. This gives the protein CSVVMNYEQYF.

The sample holds a few counts of this clonotype. V usage is TRBV2 and J usage is TRBJ2-1; 16 positions agree with TRBD2. This CDR3 has 16 residues. V lost 6 bases to trimming and J lost 4 bases; unmatched junction nucleotides: 3. CDR1 SNHLY and CDR2 FYNNEI come from the germline V gene. DNA of the CDR3: TGTGCCAGCAGGGGACTAGCGGGAGGGCCTTACAATGAGCAGTTCTTC. Translated: CASRGLAGGPYNEQFF.

The J gene is TRBJ2-7, the V gene TRBV25-1; 10 bases match TRBD1. The CDR3 has 13 amino acids. V was pared by 7 bases and J by 2 bases, with 2 bases of the junction left unmatched. Looked up from germline, CDR1 is MGHDK and CDR2 is SYGVNS. CDR3 amino acids: CASTGQGAYEQYF. The CDR3 bases are TGTGCCAGCACTGGACAGGGGGCCTACGAGCAGTACTTC.

This clonotype appeared a few times. The V gene is TRBV15, the J gene TRBJ2-7, with unresolved D. This CDR3 spans 8 amino acids. V was clipped by 11 bases and J by 4 bases, with 3 bases between them. Germline V gene lookup returns CDR1 LNHNV and CDR2 YYDKDF (reference sequence). CDR3 loop: CAAYEQYF. CDR3 nucleotide sequence: TGTGCCGCTTACGAGCAGTACTTC.

This clonotype was picked up a small number of times. The J gene is TRBJ2-5, the V gene TRBV29-1, with D perhaps TRBD2 (5 bases). Looked up from germline, CDR1 is SQVTM and CDR2 is ANQGSEA. Trimming shortened V by 3 bases and J by 2 bases, and 19 bases separated the two germline ends. This CDR3 contains 16 residues. CDR3 bases: TGCAGCGTTGATTTGACGGACTCGAAATCTCAAGAGACCCAGTACTTC. Its translation: CSVDLTDSKSQETQYF.

The genes are TRBV25-1 and TRBJ2-3, with TRBD1 matching 9 bases. This CDR3 is built from 20 residues. Germline lookup yields CDR1 MGHDK and CDR2 SYGVNS. V shed 0 bases and J 2 bases; nucleotides not matched to a gene: 15. The CDR3 reads CASSEYYFGTGSPYTDTQYF. The CDR3 coding sequence is TGTGCCAGCAGTGAATATTATTTTGGGACAGGGAGTCCCTACACAGATACGCAGTATTTT.

Many counts were recorded for this clonotype. The genes are TRBV10-3 and TRBJ2-5; D gene ambiguous. V was trimmed by 3 bases and J by 5 bases, leaving 16 bases between them. This CDR3 has 15 residues. Germline-derived CDR1 and CDR2 are ENHRY and SYGVKD. CDR3 DNA: TGTGCCATCAGTGATCGGTACAGAGCCGGGGAGACCCAGTACTTC. This codes for CAISDRYRAGETQYF.

Many counts were recorded for this clonotype. The chain links TRBV7-3 to TRBJ2-2, with no clear D. The length of the CDR3 is 13 residues. V lost 5 bases and J lost 6, with 10 bases in between. The V gene's germline CDR1 is SGHTA and CDR2 FQGTGA. CDR3 sequence reads: CASSQTGAGELFF. CDR3 DNA: TGTGCCAGCAGCCAAACGGGCGCCGGGGAGCTGTTTTTT. The full variable domain, with the rest looked up from reference TRBV7-3 and TRBJ2-2, is GAGVSQTPSNKVTEKGKYVELRCDPISGHTALYWYRQSLGQGPEFLIYFQGTGAADDSGLPNDRFFAVRPEGSVSTLKIQRTERGDSAVYLCASSQTGAGELFFGEGSRLTVL.

Notes on this clonotype: Sequence at one end of the junction differs from germline and may be a read error. The chain recombines TRBV20-1 with TRBJ1-1, with D unclear. CDR3 length: 12 residues. Germline lookup yields CDR1 DFQATT and CDR2 SNEGSKA (reference sequence). The CDR3 region has the DNA TGCAGTGCTAGTTACACCGGCACTGAAGCTTTCTTC. Translated, it gives CSASYTGTEAFF.

This clonotype has more than one count but fewer than ten. The rearrangement links TRBV7-8 to TRBJ2-1; D is undetermined. This CDR3 has 17 amino acids. Germline V gene sequence: CDR1 SGHVS, CDR2 FQNEAQ. V gave up 1 base and J gave up 1 base, with 14 bases separating them. The CDR3 DNA sequence: TGTGCCAGCAGCTTAGTAGAGCCGGCGTGGTCCTACAATGAGCAGTTCTTC. Translating it yields CASSLVEPAWSYNEQFF.

This rearrangement joins TRBV14 to TRBJ2-1, with D perhaps assigned TRBD1 or TRBD2 (6 bases each). V was pared by 4 bases and J by 9 bases, with 19 bases between. Per the germline V gene, CDR1 is SGHDN and CDR2 is FVKESK. CDR3 length: 15 amino acids. The chain's CDR3 is CASSPRPGGHREQFF. The CDR3 DNA sequence: TGTGCCAGCAGCCCCCGTCCCGGGGGACACCGTGAGCAGTTCTTC.

At least ten counts were recorded for this clonotype. The chain couples TRBV29-1 to TRBJ2-7, with D possibly matching TRBD2 (5 bases). Germline-derived CDR1 and CDR2 are SQVTM and ANQGSEA. The CDR3 has 15 amino acids. Trimming removed 3 bases from V and 2 bases from J, with 17 bases in between. CDR3 sequence: CSVEGIGADTYEQYF. CDR3 DNA sequence: TGCAGCGTTGAGGGGATTGGAGCGGATACCTACGAGCAGTACTTC.

This clonotype was seen only a few times. The rearrangement uses TRBV28 and TRBJ2-4; TRBD2 is a possible D gene (6 bases). Germline V lookup: CDR1 MDHEN, CDR2 SYDVKM. The CDR3 runs to 18 residues. V dropped 3 bases and J dropped 0 bases, with 18 bases sitting between them. The DNA of the CDR3 is TGTGCCAGCAGTTTTCGGCTAGCGCGATTCCCAGCCAAAAACATTCAGTACTTC. Protein: CASSFRLARFPAKNIQYF.

The rearrangement uses TRBV4-2 and TRBJ1-3; perhaps TRBD1 as D (6 bases). CDR3 length: 16 residues. Trimming left V 4 bases short and J 1 base short, with 14 bases between. Per germline, CDR1 LGHNA and CDR2 YNFKEQ. The CDR3 protein is CASSPWTEGSGNTIYF. The CDR3 region has the DNA TGTGCCAGCAGCCCCTGGACAGAGGGTTCTGGAAACACCATATATTTT.

A few counts support this clonotype. The CDR3 coding sequence is TGTGCCAGCAGTTGGACAAATCTCAATGAGCAGTTCTTC. Its translation: CASSWTNLNEQFF. The J gene is TRBJ2-1, the V gene TRBV6-2 or TRBV6-3, with D possibly TRBD1 on 5 matching bases. Germline assignment: CDR1 MNHEY and CDR2 SVGEGT. This CDR3 region has 13 residues. Trimming cost V 4 bases and J 6 bases, with 10 bases left between them.

This clonotype was detected only a few times. The gene calls are TRBV15 and TRBJ1-6; D remains ambiguous. Between the trimmed V and J ends, which lost 1 base and 2 bases, there was a span of 0 bases. Looked up from germline, CDR1 is LNHNV and CDR2 is YYDKDF (reference sequence). The CDR3 extends over 13 amino acids. CDR3 region: CATSRAYNSPLHF. The CDR3 DNA is TGTGCCACCAGCAGAGCCTATAATTCACCCCTCCACTTT.

The sample holds a few counts of this clonotype. The chain carries TRBV4-2 and TRBJ2-7; 11 bases fit TRBD2. In germline, CDR1 is LGHNA, CDR2 YNFKEQ. CDR3 length: 15 residues. The V segment lost 3 bases and the J segment 3 bases; nucleotides outside the gene matches: 4. CDR3 protein: CASSHDSGGGYEQYF. The DNA of the CDR3 is TGTGCCAGCAGCCACGATAGCGGGGGGGGCTACGAGCAGTACTTC.

This clonotype was detected a few times. The rearrangement links TRBV27 to TRBJ2-3; 10 bases agree with TRBD2. The CDR3 length is 16 residues. Germline assignment: CDR1 MNHEY and CDR2 SMNVEV (reference sequence). J was trimmed by 10 bases and V by 3 bases; bases with no gene match: 13. In DNA, the CDR3 is TGTGCCAGCAGTTTCCTCGGTTTAGCGGGAGGTGGGGCGCAGTATTTT. It encodes CASSFLGLAGGGAQYF.

This clonotype was counted at least ten times. V usage is TRBV6-1 and J usage is TRBJ2-2; no clear D. The CDR3 runs to 13 residues. Germline V lookup: CDR1 MNHNS, CDR2 SASEGT. V shed 7 bases and J shed 5 bases, with 11 bases lying between them. CDR3 sequence reads: CASNKGTTGELFF. Written as DNA, the CDR3 is TGTGCCAGCAATAAGGGCACAACCGGGGAGCTGTTTTTT.

This clonotype was seen only a few times. The J gene is TRBJ2-4, the V gene TRBV7-9, with D tentatively TRBD1 (5 bases). Trimming removed 3 bases at V and 9 bases at J, with 18 bases between. The germline gives CDR1 SEHNR, CDR2 FQNEAQ (reference sequence). The CDR3 consists of 15 residues. The CDR3 DNA reads TGTGCCAGCAGCTTGCAGGGTTTAGGGGCGGTCATTCAGTACTTC. Its translation is CASSLQGLGAVIQYF. The whole variable domain, remainder taken from reference TRBV7-9 and TRBJ2-4, is DTGVSQNPRHKITKRGQNVTFRCDPISEHNRLYWYRQTLGQGPEFLTYFQNEAQLEKSRLLSDRFSAERPKGSFSTLEIQRTEQGDSAMYLCASSLQGLGAVIQYFGAGTRLSVL.

The V gene is TRBV7-9, the J gene TRBJ2-7, with D tentatively TRBD1 or TRBD2 (5 bases each). The CDR3 covers 16 residues. V lost 2 bases, J lost 2 bases, and 16 bases lay in between. Germline assignment: CDR1 SEHNR and CDR2 FQNEAQ (reference sequence). The CDR3 DNA reads TGTGCCAGCAGCTTAAATAAGGGCCAGGGAGCCTACGAGCAGTACTTC. Amino acid sequence: CASSLNKGQGAYEQYF.

The chain combines TRBV6-2 or TRBV6-3 with TRBJ2-5; 9 bases align to TRBD2. CDR3 size: 15 residues. Germline assignment: CDR1 MNHEY and CDR2 SVGEGT. J lost 5 bases, V lost 0 bases, and 4 bases had no gene match. Written as DNA, the CDR3 is TGTGCCAGCAGTTACTCGCGGGGGGGCTGGGAGACCCAGTACTTC. Its translation: CASSYSRGGWETQYF.

The V call is TRBV19, the J call TRBJ2-2; D not resolved. Trimming stripped 0 bases from V and 4 bases from J, with 6 bases between. From germline, CDR1 is LNHDA and CDR2 SQIVND (reference sequence). The CDR3 has 14 residues. The CDR3 sequence is CASSIEELTGELFF. CDR3 in DNA: TGTGCCAGTAGTATAGAGGAGCTCACCGGGGAGCTGTTTTTT.